In this sample, the clone carrying this TCR beta chain turned up many times. The antigen is not known. The study, taken as a whole, reports: Greatest tumor Treg TCR overlap was with tumor naive CD4+ cells.

Naive CD4+ cells had CD25+ Tregs removed. MiXCR, run by TCRdb on the 5' RACE reads, gives a single entry per CDR3 protein. The sample has about 54,000 distinct CDR3 sequences; under 20% are singletons. Germline V gene data show CDR1 as SGHRS and CDR2 as YFSETQ. V lost 4 bases to trimming and J lost 3 bases, with 11 bases between them. This CDR3 has 15 amino acids. V usage is TRBV5-1 and J usage is TRBJ2-6; D is possibly TRBD1 (6 bases). Specimen: naive CD4+ T cells sorted from blood. Subset in this sample: naive CD4+ T cells, CD4+CD45RA+CD25-. The source is a female donor with breast cancer. Here the CDR3 reads CASSPLQGGANVLTF. The CDR3 nucleotides read TGCGCCAGCAGCCCGCTACAGGGTGGGGCCAACGTCCTGACTTTC.